Listed below are T cell receptor beta chains from one sample, sequenced in a study of T cells in Graves' hyperthyroidism and ophthalmopathy. TCRdb redid the calling of the multiplex PCR reads with MiXCR, one entry per CDR3 protein. The repertoire includes 660,000 or so distinct CDR3 sequences, less than 25% of them detected once, and around a third sits in the top ten. Sequenced sample: blood. These receptors originate from a man aged 30 to 45 with Graves' ophthalmopathy. CDR3s include the opening cysteine and the closing phenylalanine or tryptophan. Each record gives: J gene, D gene, clone size, V gene, CDR3 DNA, CDR3 protein. A D gene is named only where the DNA matches it firmly. The size field is filled for only some rows; it gives once, few, many or a size class.

TRBJ2-1,TRBD2,-,TRBV5-6,TGTGCCAGCAGCTTGAGCGGGAGGCTAGGTGAGCAGTTCTTC,CASSLSGRLGEQFF
TRBJ1-5,-,few,TRBV19,TGTGCCAGTAGTATAGATGGGTGGAGTAGCAATCAGCCCCAGCATTTT,CASSIDGWSSNQPQHF
TRBJ1-4,-,-,TRBV11-2,TGTGCCCCTTATAGGGGGGGGGTCGTCGGTAATGAAAAACTGTTTTTT,CAPYRGGVVGNEKLFF
TRBJ2-3,TRBD1,-,TRBV20-1,TGCAGTGCTAGGCCTACAGGGGTGGGCACAGATACGCAGTATTTT,CSARPTGVGTDTQYF
TRBJ1-1,-,many,TRBV11-2,TGTGCCAGCAGCTTAGTCGGCAGATATGCTTTCTTT,CASSLVGRYAFF
TRBJ2-2,-,-,TRBV5-1,TGCGCCAGCAGCTCGGGGCTAGCCAAAACCGGGGAGCTGTTTTTT,CASSSGLAKTGELFF
TRBJ2-7,-,once,TRBV19,TGTGCCAGTACAGCAGCGCGGCAGTACTTC,CASTAARQYF
TRBJ2-3,TRBD1,many,TRBV28,TGTGCCAGCAGTCTACCCGGGACAGGCCCCACAGATACGCAGTATTTT,CASSLPGTGPTDTQYF
TRBJ1-2,-,-,TRBV29-1,TGCAGCGTTGAATCGGGGGGTGGCTACACCTTC,CSVESGGGYTF
TRBJ2-7,-,few,TRBV10-3,TGTGCCATCAGTGTCGGAGACAGCTCCTACGAGCAGTACTTC,CAISVGDSSYEQYF
TRBJ2-3,-,many,TRBV29-1,TGCAGCGTTCGGTCCGGGGCAGATACGCAGTATTTT,CSVRSGADTQYF
TRBJ2-7,-,-,TRBV27,TGTGCCAGCAGTTCCCGGGACGGGACGGTGGAGCAGTACTTC,CASSSRDGTVEQYF
TRBJ2-4,TRBD1,-,TRBV6-7,TGTGCCAGCAGTTACTCGGAGACAGGGGTCAAAAACATTCAGTACTTC,CASSYSETGVKNIQYF
TRBJ2-1,-,-,TRBV10-1,TGCGCCAGCAGTGAGAGAACAAGTGGGGAGCAGTTCTTC,CASSERTSGEQFF
TRBJ2-5,-,many,TRBV9,TGTGCCAGCAGCGAGGGACTGGACCAAGAGACCCAGTACTTC,CASSEGLDQETQYF
TRBJ2-1,-,few,TRBV3-1,TGTGCCAGCAGCCAAGGGCAGGGGTTACGAAACAATGAGCAGTTCTTC,CASSQGQGLRNNEQFF
TRBJ2-5,TRBD2,many,TRBV6-1,TGTGCCAGCAGTCGGACTAGCGGGAGTGTGGAGACCCAGTACTTC,CASSRTSGSVETQYF
TRBJ2-1,-,-,TRBV15,TGTGCCACCAGCAGAAGGGACTACAATGAGCAGTTCTTC,CATSRRDYNEQFF
TRBJ2-7,-,few,TRBV20-1,TGCAGTGCCGGACAGTCCTACGAGCAGTACTTC,CSAGQSYEQYF
TRBJ1-1,-,many,TRBV6-1,TGTGCCAGCAGTGACGGGACATTTTGGAGGACTGAAGCTTTCTTT,CASSDGTFWRTEAFF
TRBJ2-7,-,few,TRBV6-1,TGTGCCAGCAGTGATCCCGGGTTAAGCTCCTACGAGCAGTACTTC,CASSDPGLSSYEQYF
TRBJ2-7,-,-,TRBV20-1,TGCAGTGCTAGAGATTTTCTAGCATTGACCTACGAGCAGTACTTC,CSARDFLALTYEQYF
TRBJ2-1,TRBD1,-,TRBV28,TGTGCCAGCAGCTACGACAGGGGGAGCAATGAGCAGTTCTTC,CASSYDRGSNEQFF
TRBJ1-6,-,-,TRBV20-1,TGCAGTGCCACGACCGCAGATTCACCCCTCCACTTT,CSATTADSPLHF
TRBJ2-3,-,many,TRBV6-1,TGTGCCAGCAGTGAACTAAGCGGGAGCACAGATACGCAGTATTTT,CASSELSGSTDTQYF
TRBJ2-7,-,few,TRBV4-2,TGTGCCAGCAGCCAACAGACTAGTCCGTCCTACGAGCAGTACTTC,CASSQQTSPSYEQYF
TRBJ1-1,-,many,TRBV7-9,TGTGCCAGCATCCAGGGTATTGGAACTGAAGCTTTCTTT,CASIQGIGTEAFF
TRBJ2-7,TRBD2,-,TRBV19,TGTGCCAGTAGTTCACTAGCGGGAGACTCCTACGAGCAGTACTTC,CASSSLAGDSYEQYF
TRBJ2-7,TRBD1,many,TRBV28,TGTGCCAGCACCGGGACAGTCCCCTACGAGCAGTACTTC,CASTGTVPYEQYF
TRBJ2-1,-,-,TRBV27,TGTGCCAGCAGACTAGAGGGGGGCCTTTCCTACAATGAGCAGTTCTTC,CASRLEGGLSYNEQFF
TRBJ2-3,TRBD1,many,TRBV11-2,TGTGCCAGCAGCTTAGAGGGACAGAACACAGATACGCAGTATTTT,CASSLEGQNTDTQYF